This entry lists 24 T cell receptor beta chains sequenced from one sample in a study of PD-1 blockade in mismatch repair-deficient tumors. Some clones are missing from TCRdb's copy, which holds only in-frame ones; the method was immunoSEQ multiplex PCR. The sample has tens of thousands of clones, about four fifths seen once; the top ten hold 17%. Sequences were derived from peripheral blood, sampled 2 weeks after starting pembrolizumab. The source is an adult with mismatch repair-deficient cancer.

The J gene is TRBJ2-1, the V gene TRBV6-5, with 12 bases lining up with TRBD2. J lost 9 bases, V lost 6 bases, and 9 bases had no gene match. Germline loops: CDR1 MNHEY, CDR2 SVGAGI. The CDR3 loop spans 15 amino acids. In DNA form, the CDR3 reads TGTGCCAGCAGAATGACTAGCGGGAGCTGGGGTGAGCAGTTCTTC. Translated, it gives CASRMTSGSWGEQFF.

The CDR3 sequence is CASSASRGGPYNEQFF. The CDR3 nucleotides read TGTGCCAGCAGTGCTTCCCGCGGTGGTCCCTACAATGAGCAGTTCTTC. This chain connects TRBV2 to TRBJ2-1; D remains ambiguous. The CDR3 length is 16 residues. CDR1 is SNHLY, CDR2 FYNNEI, per germline. Trimming left V 4 bases short and J 2 bases short, with 15 bases between.

This clone was counted only a few times. The genes are TRBV5-6 and TRBJ2-7, with 7 bases aligning to TRBD1. The V and J ends lost 5 bases and 7 bases, in that order; junction bases with no gene match: 15. CDR3 length: 15 amino acids. Germline V gives CDR1 SGHDT, CDR2 YYEEEE. The CDR3 spells CASRSYRGSPLEQYF. CDR3 coding DNA: TGTGCCAGCAGAAGCTACAGGGGCTCCCCCTTGGAGCAGTACTTC. The whole variable domain, filled in from reference TRBV5-6 and TRBJ2-7, reads DAGVTQSPTHLIKTRGQQVTLRCSPKSGHDTVSWYQQALGQGPQFIFQYYEEEERQRGNFPDRFSGHQFPNYSSELNVNALLLGDSALYLCASRSYRGSPLEQYFGPGTRLTVT.

The chain has TRBV21-1 and TRBJ2-2; the tabulated D call, TRBD2, remains unverified against the DNA. TRBV21-1 constitutes a pseudogene. The CDR3 spans 13 residues. The DNA of the CDR3 is TGTGCCAGCAGCCGAATGTTAGTCGGGGAGCTGTTTTTT. Protein sequence: CASSRMLVGELFF.

The chain combines TRBV28 with TRBJ2-7; D unclear. Germline values: CDR1 MDHEN, CDR2 SYDVKM. Trimming took off 8 bases at V and 3 bases at J, with 14 bases between the two ends. The CDR3 runs 13 residues. The CDR3 nucleotides read TGTGCCAGCCTTTCGGCGGATAACTACGAGCAGTACTTC. It yields the protein CASLSADNYEQYF. The full variable domain, its missing parts supplied by reference TRBV28 and TRBJ2-7, is DVKVTQSSRYLVKRTGEKVFLECVQDMDHENMFWYRQDPGLGLRLIYFSYDVKMKEKGDIPEGYSVSREKKERFSLILESASTNQTSMYLCASLSADNYEQYFGPGTRLTVT.

The chain recombines TRBV5-4 with TRBJ2-5, with unresolved D. The V end lost 2 bases, the J end lost 3 bases, and 14 bases lay between the germline ends. CDR1 is SGHNT, CDR2 YYREEE, per germline (reference sequence). The CDR3 loop spans 15 amino acids. CDR3 sequence reads: CASSLDLMPEETQYF. CDR3 nucleotide sequence: TGTGCCAGCAGCTTAGACCTCATGCCAGAAGAGACCCAGTACTTC.

V usage is TRBV29-1 and J usage is TRBJ1-2; TRBD1 aligns across 10 bases. Looked up from germline, CDR1 is SQVTM and CDR2 is ANQGSEA. The length of the CDR3 is 13 residues. Losses at the gene ends were 6 bases for V and 6 bases for J; bases not matched to a gene: 7. This CDR3 is CSVIRQGAHGYTF. The CDR3 DNA reads as TGCAGCGTCATAAGACAGGGGGCCCATGGCTACACCTTC.

The V call is TRBV5-4, the J call TRBJ2-5; D gene ambiguous. Germline CDR1 reads SGHNT; CDR2 reads YYREEE (reference sequence). The CDR3 loop spans 14 amino acids. Trimming removed 4 bases at V and 1 base at J, with 11 bases between. CDR3 DNA sequence: TGTGCCAGCAGCCCAGGCGGCAGCCAAGAGACCCAGTACTTC. Amino acids: CASSPGGSQETQYF.

The V gene is TRBV28, the J gene TRBJ2-5; D gene unclear. CDR1 and CDR2 from the germline V gene are MDHEN and SYDVKM. Trimming took off 3 bases at V and 2 bases at J, with 7 bases between the two ends. The CDR3 runs to 13 residues. The CDR3: CASSLERQETQYF. The CDR3 DNA reads as TGTGCCAGCAGTTTGGAGAGGCAAGAGACCCAGTACTTC.

The chain links TRBV6-6 to TRBJ1-1; 8 nucleotides match TRBD1. The length of the CDR3 is 15 residues. CDR1 and CDR2 from the germline V gene are MNHNY and SVGAGI (reference sequence). V lost 5 bases, J lost 1 base, and 6 bases stayed unmatched. The CDR3 here is CASSPPGTGNTEAFF. CDR3 bases: TGTGCCAGCAGTCCCCCCGGGACAGGGAACACTGAAGCTTTCTTT.

V usage is TRBV5-4 and J usage is TRBJ1-2; 11 nucleotides align to TRBD1. The V segment lost 4 bases and the J segment 4 bases; nucleotides outside the gene matches: 6. The length of the CDR3 is 15 residues. The germline V gene encodes CDR1 SGHNT and CDR2 YYREEE (reference sequence). CDR3 loop: CASSAGTGGIYGYTF. CDR3 nucleotide sequence: TGTGCCAGCAGCGCCGGGACAGGGGGTATCTATGGCTACACCTTC.

This clone showed up just a few times. Written as DNA, the CDR3 is TGTGCCTGGATTGCGCCGGGACAGGGGTATCGTGGCTACACCTTC. Translation gives CAWIAPGQGYRGYTF. The chain recombines TRBV30 with TRBJ1-2; TRBD1 matches at 10 bases. V was pared by 4 bases and J by 7 bases, with 12 bases of the junction left unmatched. The germline CDR1 and CDR2 sequences are GTSNPN and SVGIG (reference sequence). The CDR3 covers 15 residues.

The chain uses TRBV7-3 and TRBJ2-6, with D unresolved. Trimming pared 4 bases from V and 4 bases from J, leaving 11 bases between. CDR1 SGHTA and CDR2 FQGTGA come from the germline V gene. The CDR3 contains 15 residues. This chain's CDR3 is CASSSFHVGANVLTF. CDR3 DNA: TGTGCCAGCAGCTCCTTCCATGTAGGGGCCAACGTCCTGACTTTC.

J is TRBJ2-3 and V is TRBV30; D not certain. The CDR3 loop spans 13 amino acids. The germline V and J ends were trimmed by 8 bases and 4 bases, with 16 bases remaining between them. Per the germline V gene, CDR1 is GTSNPN and CDR2 is SVGIG (reference sequence). CDR3: CAQHLARADTQYF. Written as DNA, the CDR3 is TGTGCCCAACACCTGGCGAGAGCAGATACGCAGTATTTT.

This sequence joins TRBV28 and TRBJ1-1; tentative D call: TRBD1 (5 bases). CDR1 MDHEN and CDR2 SYDVKM come from the germline V gene. The CDR3 spans 14 residues. Trimming left V 2 bases short and J 0 bases short, with 7 bases between. In DNA form, the CDR3 reads TGTGCCAGCAGTTTAAGGGGAGTGAACACTGAAGCTTTCTTT. Translation gives CASSLRGVNTEAFF.

The chain combines TRBV4-1 with TRBJ1-5; TRBD1 might be the D (6 bases). CDR3 size: 15 residues. V lost 1 base to trimming and J lost 6 bases, with 13 bases between them. Germline loops: CDR1 MGHRA, CDR2 YSYEKL. Written as DNA, the CDR3 is TGCGCCAGCAGCCAAGCTAACAGGGAGGGTCAGCCCCAGCATTTT. Its translation: CASSQANREGQPQHF.

The chain employs TRBV7-3 and TRBJ2-3, with 11 bases that match TRBD2. CDR3 length: 15 residues. Germline CDR1 and CDR2: SGHTA and FQGTGA. The ends lost 5 bases at V and 1 base at J; junction bases unmatched: 2. DNA of the CDR3: TGTGCCAGCAGCAAACTAGCGGGAGGCACAGATACGCAGTATTTT. Encoded protein: CASSKLAGGTDTQYF.

This clone was seen a few times. The rearrangement uses TRBV27 and TRBJ2-7; no reliable D call. This CDR3 region has 14 residues. The V gene's germline CDR1 is MNHEY and CDR2 SMNVEV (reference sequence). V dropped 5 bases and J dropped 4 bases, with 15 bases sitting between them. Here the CDR3 DNA reads TGTGCCAGCAGTGAAGACGGATCCGTTTACGAGCAGTACTTC. Its protein is CASSEDGSVYEQYF.

The V call is TRBV6-1, the J call TRBJ2-7, with no clear D. The CDR3 has 14 amino acids. Germline CDR1 reads MNHNS; CDR2 reads SASEGT. V shed 0 bases and J shed 5 bases, with 11 bases lying between them. The CDR3 spells CASSEALAGDEQYF. CDR3 nucleotide sequence: TGTGCCAGCAGTGAAGCGCTTGCAGGAGACGAGCAGTACTTC.

With respect to this clone: Germline and junction disagree at one end, which may indicate a read error. V gene TRBV7-2 combines with J gene TRBJ1-2, with D possibly matching TRBD1 (6 bases). Germline assignment: CDR1 SGHTA and CDR2 FQGNSA. The CDR3 length is 15 residues. This CDR3 reads CASSLGTGMDYGCTF. The CDR3 DNA follows: TGTGCCAGCAGCTTAGGAACAGGGATGGACTATGGCTGCACCTTC.

The chain uses TRBV7-9 and TRBJ1-1, with a weak D call TRBD1 (5 bases). Looked up from germline, CDR1 is SEHNR and CDR2 is FQNEAQ (reference sequence). This CDR3 is 12 amino acids long. Trimming stripped 3 bases from V and 6 bases from J, with 8 bases between. CDR3 coding DNA: TGTGCCAGCAGCTTCGGGGGAGCTGAAGCTTTCTTT. The encoded protein is CASSFGGAEAFF. The full variable domain, with the rest looked up from reference TRBV7-9 and TRBJ1-1, is DTGVSQNPRHKITKRGQNVTFRCDPISEHNRLYWYRQTLGQGPEFLTYFQNEAQLEKSRLLSDRFSAERPKGSFSTLEIQRTEQGDSAMYLCASSFGGAEAFFGQGTRLTVV.

The chain's CDR3 is CASSYSQAGAYEQYF. CDR3 coding DNA: TGTGCCAGCAGTTACTCGCAGGCGGGGGCATACGAGCAGTACTTC. The rearrangement joins TRBV6-5 to TRBJ2-7, with D tentatively TRBD2 (7 bases). V was pared by 0 bases and J by 4 bases, with 13 bases between. The CDR3 runs to 15 residues. Per germline, CDR1 MNHEY and CDR2 SVGAGI.

The chain couples TRBV21-1 to TRBJ2-3; TRBD1 reflects the table's D call only, with no check against the DNA. TRBV21-1 is listed as a pseudogene. The CDR3 contains 19 residues. The CDR3 region is CATTRADPRLRVRTDTQYF. CDR3 nucleotide sequence: TGTGCCACAACCAGGGCAGACCCTCGGCTACGGGTCCGCACAGATACGCAGTATTTT.

This rearrangement joins TRBV5-4 to TRBJ2-1; D is uncertain. Per germline, CDR1 SGHNT and CDR2 YYREEE (reference sequence). V gave up 4 bases and J gave up 4 bases, with 15 bases separating them. The CDR3 runs 15 residues. CDR3 coding DNA: TGTGCCAGCAGCCCCAGAGGAAGCCGGTACAATGAGCAGTTCTTC. This codes for CASSPRGSRYNEQFF.